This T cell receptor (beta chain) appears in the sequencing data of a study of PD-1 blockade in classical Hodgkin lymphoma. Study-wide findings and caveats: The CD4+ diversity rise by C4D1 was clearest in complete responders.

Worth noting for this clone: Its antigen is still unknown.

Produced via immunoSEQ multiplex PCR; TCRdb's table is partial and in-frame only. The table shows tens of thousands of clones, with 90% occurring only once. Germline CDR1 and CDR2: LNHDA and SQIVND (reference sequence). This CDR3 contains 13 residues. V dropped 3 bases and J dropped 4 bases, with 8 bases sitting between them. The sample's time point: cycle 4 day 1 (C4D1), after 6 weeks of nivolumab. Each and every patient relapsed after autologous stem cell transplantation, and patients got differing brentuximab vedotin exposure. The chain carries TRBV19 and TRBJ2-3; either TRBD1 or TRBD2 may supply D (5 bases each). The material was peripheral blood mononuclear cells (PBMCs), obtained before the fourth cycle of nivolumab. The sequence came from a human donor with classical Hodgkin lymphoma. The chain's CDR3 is CASSMRGPDTQYF. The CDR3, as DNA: TGTGCCAGTAGTATGAGGGGCCCAGATACGCAGTATTTT.